This T cell receptor beta chain was captured by sequencing in a study of long-term antiretroviral therapy in people with HIV. Study observations and caveats: CDR3 length ranges were narrower in HIV repertoires than in controls.

Trimming at V came to 2 bases and at J to 6 bases, leaving 3 bases not matched to a gene. Germline CDR1 is KGHSH and CDR2 is LQKENI. The CDR3 is 14 residues long. Sequencing used immunoSEQ v3.0 at survey level. This table comes from immunoSEQ multiplex PCR, and its TCRdb copy is limited to in-frame clones, with some not included. The table has 30,000 to 50,000 clones, 80% to 90% seen once. Remarks on this clone: The antigen remains unidentified.

This TCR was sampled from a woman between 18 and 29 years old with HIV. The material sequenced was unsorted PBMCs, taken just before starting antiretroviral therapy. The V gene is TRBV18, the J gene TRBJ2-1; 8 nucleotides line up with TRBD1. The CDR3 bases are TGTGCCAGCTCACCATCAGGACAGGGCAATGAGCAGTTCTTC. Its protein product is CASSPSGQGNEQFF.